This TCR beta chain was obtained from a study of control samples from healthy donors and cancer patients. This CDR3 contains 15 residues. Trimming cost V 5 bases and J 7 bases, with 17 bases left between them. CDR1 and CDR2 from the germline V gene are MNHEY and SVGEGT. The table came from immunoSEQ multiplex PCR; TCRdb's copy has only in-frame clones and leaves some out. The sample lists 180,000 or so clones, just under 95% occurring once. This receptor was obtained from a woman aged 60-70 years in good health. The sequenced sample consisted of blood. The chain employs TRBV6-2 or TRBV6-3 and TRBJ1-4; the D gene is possibly TRBD1 (6 bases). The DNA of the CDR3 is TGTGCCAGCAGTGCCCGGACAGTGTGGTCTGAAAAACTGTTTTTT. Protein product: CASSARTVWSEKLFF.